This TCR beta chain comes out of a study of blood T cell repertoires in COVID-19. Study as a whole: The origin of the acute and convalescent COVID-19 samples was the United States, Italy and Spain.

The CDR3 is 16 amino acids. Germline V gene sequence: CDR1 MNHEY, CDR2 SMNVEV (reference sequence). J lost 4 bases, V lost 7 bases, and 11 bases had no gene match. Methods used by the authors: Reference gene primer amplification in the assay estimated nucleated cell counts. This table comes from immunoSEQ multiplex PCR, and its TCRdb copy is limited to in-frame clones, with some not included. That table is the source of V, J and clone size, and D and trimming were worked out from the DNA. Of a few hundred thousand clones listed, about 87% were seen once; the top ten hold about 5%. J is TRBJ2-2 and V is TRBV27; TRBD2 agrees at 8 bases. The specimen was peripheral blood. The source of this sequence is an older woman with COVID-19, enrolled during active disease. The CDR3 nucleotides read TGTGCCAGCACCGCGCGGGGGGTCTCGGGCACCGGGGAGCTGTTTTTT. Its protein product is CASTARGVSGTGELFF.